These T cell receptor beta chains were read from a single sample in a study of T cell repertoires and Cas9 in healthy adults. TCRdb's copy holds only in-frame clones and misses some; the assay was immunoSEQ multiplex PCR. The sample holds more than 20,000 clones, more than 90% seen once. The sequencing sample was made of CD4+ effector T cells (CD127+, CD25-, CD137-, CD154-) from PBMCs; culture status not recorded. These receptors all stem from a human donor in good health. CDR3s leave out the opening cysteine and the closing phenylalanine or tryptophan. Each record gives: CDR3 protein, J gene, V gene.

CDR3aa: ASSPPVGSPLH
j_gene: TRBJ1-6
v_gene: TRBV5-6

CDR3aa: ASSLGLPRVNEQF
j_gene: TRBJ2-1
v_gene: TRBV7-2

CDR3aa: ASSSRVYNEQF
j_gene: TRBJ2-1
v_gene: TRBV9

CDR3aa: ASSQDFSGTVNSPLH
j_gene: TRBJ1-6
v_gene: TRBV4-1

CDR3aa: ASSPRQGRVYSNQPQH
j_gene: TRBJ1-5
v_gene: TRBV19

CDR3aa: ASSLWRVIGQPINTGELF
j_gene: TRBJ2-2
v_gene: TRBV28

CDR3aa: ASRRGLVVAKNIQY
j_gene: TRBJ2-4
v_gene: TRBV28

CDR3aa: ASREPPGANTGELF
j_gene: TRBJ2-2
v_gene: TRBV2

CDR3aa: ASSLGTSGGAPPYEQY
j_gene: TRBJ2-7
v_gene: TRBV5-1

CDR3aa: ASSVDSTRSYNSPLH
j_gene: TRBJ1-6
v_gene: TRBV9

CDR3aa: ATGAGQEATEAF
j_gene: TRBJ1-1
v_gene: TRBV15

CDR3aa: ASSPRGEGLGGYT
j_gene: TRBJ1-2
v_gene: TRBV6-1

CDR3aa: AWTPEPQKGYGYT
j_gene: TRBJ1-2
v_gene: TRBV30

CDR3aa: ASDPEQY
j_gene: TRBJ2-7
v_gene: TRBV25-1

CDR3aa: ASSQGEGTGHYGYT
j_gene: TRBJ1-2
v_gene: TRBV4-2

CDR3aa: ASSGQVSGGTGSGANVLT
j_gene: TRBJ2-6
v_gene: TRBV5-1

CDR3aa: ASSKRGGSPTDTQY
j_gene: TRBJ2-3
v_gene: TRBV11-3

CDR3aa: ASSEEIIGGYNEQF
j_gene: TRBJ2-1
v_gene: TRBV2

CDR3aa: ASSLVSGHNEKLF
j_gene: TRBJ1-4
v_gene: TRBV28

CDR3aa: ASSLDQSGGGTKY
j_gene: TRBJ2-5
v_gene: TRBV5-1

CDR3aa: ASSLGNGVDGYT
j_gene: TRBJ1-2
v_gene: TRBV5-4

CDR3aa: ASSGTGLQETQY
j_gene: TRBJ2-5
v_gene: TRBV5-6

CDR3aa: ASSFSRQGRQETQY
j_gene: TRBJ2-5
v_gene: TRBV5-1

CDR3aa: ASSIATEAGQPQH
j_gene: TRBJ1-5
v_gene: TRBV19

CDR3aa: ASSLDPRLNTEAF
j_gene: TRBJ1-1
v_gene: TRBV11-2

CDR3aa: ASSVGTSGGGTDTQY
j_gene: TRBJ2-3
v_gene: TRBV9

CDR3aa: ASSNSGTSTDTQY
j_gene: TRBJ2-3
v_gene: TRBV7-9

CDR3aa: SVERVTEAF
j_gene: TRBJ1-1
v_gene: TRBV29-1

CDR3aa: ASSLDGGGAF
j_gene: TRBJ1-1
v_gene: TRBV11-3

CDR3aa: ASGPGQGGNSPLH
j_gene: TRBJ1-6
v_gene: TRBV12-5

CDR3aa: ASSAGGAIYNEQF
j_gene: TRBJ2-1
v_gene: TRBV7-8

CDR3aa: ASPSHRERKAQH
j_gene: TRBJ1-5
v_gene: TRBV23-1

CDR3aa: ASSPGTGGGEQF
j_gene: TRBJ2-1
v_gene: TRBV6-6

CDR3aa: ASKLAGNTGELF
j_gene: TRBJ2-2
v_gene: TRBV19

CDR3aa: AISINSNTEAF
j_gene: TRBJ1-1
v_gene: TRBV10-3

CDR3aa: ASRYGTQETQY
j_gene: TRBJ2-5
v_gene: TRBV5-1

CDR3aa: ASSVGGQVTEAF
j_gene: TRBJ1-1
v_gene: TRBV9

CDR3aa: ASSEWGTSGGNTGELF
j_gene: TRBJ2-2
v_gene: TRBV2

CDR3aa: ASSAHSGGPDYGYT
j_gene: TRBJ1-2
v_gene: TRBV19

CDR3aa: ASSLERGRLSYEQY
j_gene: TRBJ2-7
v_gene: TRBV5-1

CDR3aa: ASSPPEGSGNTIY
j_gene: TRBJ1-3
v_gene: TRBV18

CDR3aa: ASSASTSGGPHGPIVGQF
j_gene: TRBJ2-1
v_gene: TRBV2

CDR3aa: ASREQGPGELF
j_gene: TRBJ2-2
v_gene: TRBV2

CDR3aa: ASNTGSARAYEQY
j_gene: TRBJ2-7
v_gene: TRBV6-1

CDR3aa: ASSWGTGTGTGELF
j_gene: TRBJ2-2
v_gene: TRBV5-1

CDR3aa: ASSLSGVGTDTQY
j_gene: TRBJ2-3
v_gene: TRBV7-9

CDR3aa: ASSASGGTEAF
j_gene: TRBJ1-1
v_gene: TRBV5-4

CDR3aa: ASRPGQGLYEQY
j_gene: TRBJ2-7
v_gene: TRBV28

CDR3aa: ASSLDGIRGSPLH
j_gene: TRBJ1-6
v_gene: TRBV5-1

CDR3aa: ASSVGSGPGGRGYT
j_gene: TRBJ1-2
v_gene: TRBV9

CDR3aa: AISDGTGDDYEQY
j_gene: TRBJ2-7
v_gene: TRBV10-3

CDR3aa: ASSYRRGYSGKQY
j_gene: TRBJ2-3
v_gene: TRBV6-5

CDR3aa: ASFPRSNQPQH
j_gene: TRBJ1-5
v_gene: TRBV28

CDR3aa: ASSSLAGANNEQF
j_gene: TRBJ2-1
v_gene: TRBV7-6

CDR3aa: ASSLTGSPGNTIY
j_gene: TRBJ1-3
v_gene: TRBV7-3